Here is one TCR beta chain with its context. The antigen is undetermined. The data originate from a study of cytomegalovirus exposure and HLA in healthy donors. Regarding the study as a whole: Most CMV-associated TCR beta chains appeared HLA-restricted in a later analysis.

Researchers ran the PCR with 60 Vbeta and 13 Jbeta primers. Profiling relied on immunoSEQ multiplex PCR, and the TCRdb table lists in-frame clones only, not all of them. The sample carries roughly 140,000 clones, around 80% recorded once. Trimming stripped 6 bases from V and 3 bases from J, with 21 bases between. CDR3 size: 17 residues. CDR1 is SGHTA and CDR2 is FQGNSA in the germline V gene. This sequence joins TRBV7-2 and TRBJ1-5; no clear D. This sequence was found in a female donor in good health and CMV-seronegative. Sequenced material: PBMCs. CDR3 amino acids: CASSPRSGGPNNQPQHF. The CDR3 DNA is TGTGCCAGCAGTCCGCGCAGTGGAGGGCCGAACAATCAGCCCCAGCATTTT.